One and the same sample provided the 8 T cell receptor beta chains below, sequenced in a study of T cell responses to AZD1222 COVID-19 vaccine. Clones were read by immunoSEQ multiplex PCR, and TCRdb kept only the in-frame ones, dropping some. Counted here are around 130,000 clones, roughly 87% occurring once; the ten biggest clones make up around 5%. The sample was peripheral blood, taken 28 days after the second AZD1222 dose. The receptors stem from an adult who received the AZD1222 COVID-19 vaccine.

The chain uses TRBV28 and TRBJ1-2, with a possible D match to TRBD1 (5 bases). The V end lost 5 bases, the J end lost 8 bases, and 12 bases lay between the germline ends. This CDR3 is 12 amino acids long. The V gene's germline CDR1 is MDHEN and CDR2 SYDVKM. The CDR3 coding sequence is TGTGCCAGCAGTACCCCAGGGTCAGGCTACACCTTC. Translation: CASSTPGSGYTF.

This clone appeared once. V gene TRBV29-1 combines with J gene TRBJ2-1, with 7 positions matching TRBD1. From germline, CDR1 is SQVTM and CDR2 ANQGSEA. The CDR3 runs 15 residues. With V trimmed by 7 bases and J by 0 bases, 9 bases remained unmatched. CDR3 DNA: TGCAGCGCAGCCGGGACAGTTAGCTCCTACAATGAGCAGTTCTTC. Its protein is CSAAGTVSSYNEQFF.

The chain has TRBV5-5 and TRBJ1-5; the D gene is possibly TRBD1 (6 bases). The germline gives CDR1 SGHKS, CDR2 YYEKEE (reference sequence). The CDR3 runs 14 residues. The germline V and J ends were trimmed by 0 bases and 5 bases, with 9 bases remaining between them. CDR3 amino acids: CASSLGQGYQPQHF. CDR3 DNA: TGTGCCAGCAGCTTGGGGCAGGGGTATCAGCCCCAGCATTTT.

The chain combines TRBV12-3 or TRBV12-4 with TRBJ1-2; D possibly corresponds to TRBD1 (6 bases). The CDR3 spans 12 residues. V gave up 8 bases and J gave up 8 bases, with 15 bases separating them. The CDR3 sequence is CASGRQDLGYTF. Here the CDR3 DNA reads TGTGCCAGCGGTCGACAGGACCTAGGCTACACCTTC.

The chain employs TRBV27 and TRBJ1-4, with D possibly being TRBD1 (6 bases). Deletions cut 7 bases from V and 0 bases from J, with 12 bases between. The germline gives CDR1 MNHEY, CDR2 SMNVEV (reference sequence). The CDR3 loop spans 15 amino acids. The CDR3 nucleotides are TGTGCCAGCAAGGGACAACCTGCAACTAATGAAAAACTGTTTTTT. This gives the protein CASKGQPATNEKLFF.

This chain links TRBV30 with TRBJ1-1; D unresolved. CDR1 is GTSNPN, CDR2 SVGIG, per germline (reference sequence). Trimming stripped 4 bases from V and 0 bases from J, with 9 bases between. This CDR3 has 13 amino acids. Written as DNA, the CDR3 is TGTGCCTGGATCGGGGAGCTGAACACTGAAGCTTTCTTT. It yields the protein CAWIGELNTEAFF. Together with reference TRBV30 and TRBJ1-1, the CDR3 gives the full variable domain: SQTIHQWPATLVQPVGSPLSLECTVEGTSNPNLYWYRQAAGRGLQLLFYSVGIGQISSEVPQNLSASRPQDRQFILSSKKLLLSDSGFYLCAWIGELNTEAFFGQGTRLTVV.

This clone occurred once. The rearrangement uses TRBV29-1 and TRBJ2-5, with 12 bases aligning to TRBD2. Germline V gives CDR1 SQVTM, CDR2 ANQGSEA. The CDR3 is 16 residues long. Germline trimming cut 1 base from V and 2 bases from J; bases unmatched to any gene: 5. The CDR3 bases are TGCAGCGTTGAAGGGACTAGCGGGGCGATACAAGAGACCCAGTACTTC. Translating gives CSVEGTSGAIQETQYF.

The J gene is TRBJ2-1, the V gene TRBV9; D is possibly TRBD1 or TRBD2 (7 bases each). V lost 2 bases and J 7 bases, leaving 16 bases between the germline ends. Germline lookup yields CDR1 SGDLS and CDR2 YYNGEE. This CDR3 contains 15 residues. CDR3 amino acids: CASSVGGTDINEQFF. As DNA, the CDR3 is TGTGCCAGCAGCGTCGGGGGGACAGACATTAATGAGCAGTTCTTC.